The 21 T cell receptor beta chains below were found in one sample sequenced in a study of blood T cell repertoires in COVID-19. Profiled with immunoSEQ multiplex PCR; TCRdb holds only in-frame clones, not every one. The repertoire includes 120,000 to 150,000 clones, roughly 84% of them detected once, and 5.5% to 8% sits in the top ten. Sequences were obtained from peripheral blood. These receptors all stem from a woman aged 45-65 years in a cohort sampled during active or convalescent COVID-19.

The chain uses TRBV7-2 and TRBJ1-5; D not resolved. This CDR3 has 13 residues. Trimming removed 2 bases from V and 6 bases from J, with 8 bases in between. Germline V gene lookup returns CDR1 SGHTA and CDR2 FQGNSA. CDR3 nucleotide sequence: TGTGCCAGCAGCTTATCGTTTAGTCAGCCCCAGCATTTT. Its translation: CASSLSFSQPQHF.

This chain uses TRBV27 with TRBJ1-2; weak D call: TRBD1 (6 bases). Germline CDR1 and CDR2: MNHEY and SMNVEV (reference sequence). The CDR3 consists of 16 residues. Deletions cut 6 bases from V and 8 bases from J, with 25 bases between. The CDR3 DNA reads TGTGCCAGCAGCCCCTTAAACCGGGACAAAGATAAGGGCTACACCTTC. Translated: CASSPLNRDKDKGYTF.

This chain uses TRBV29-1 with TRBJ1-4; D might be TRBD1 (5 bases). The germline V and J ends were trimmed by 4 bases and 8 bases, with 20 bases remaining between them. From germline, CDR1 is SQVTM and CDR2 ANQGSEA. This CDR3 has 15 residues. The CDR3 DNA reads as TGCAGCGTTGGACCCGGGCCAGGGCGGGGGGAAAAACTGTTTTTT. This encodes CSVGPGPGRGEKLFF.

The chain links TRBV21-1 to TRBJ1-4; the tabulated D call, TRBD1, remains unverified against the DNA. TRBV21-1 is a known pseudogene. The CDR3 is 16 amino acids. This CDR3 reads CASSKGTGGRGEKLFF. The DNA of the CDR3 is TGTGCCAGCAGCAAAGGGACAGGGGGCAGGGGTGAAAAACTGTTTTTT.

The CDR3 nucleotides read TGTGCCAGCAGCTTAGCGAGGACAGGAGGGGAGACCCAGTACTTC. Protein: CASSLARTGGETQYF. The rearrangement uses TRBV7-2 and TRBJ2-5, with D tentatively TRBD1 (7 bases). The ends were cut back, 0 bases at V and 5 bases at J, with 13 bases in the middle. CDR3 size: 15 residues. The germline V gene has CDR1 SGHTA and CDR2 FQGNSA.

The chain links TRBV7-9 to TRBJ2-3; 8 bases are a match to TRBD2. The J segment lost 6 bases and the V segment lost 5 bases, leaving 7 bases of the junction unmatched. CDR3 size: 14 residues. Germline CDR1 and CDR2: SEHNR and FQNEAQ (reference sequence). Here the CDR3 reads CASSQAGALDTQYF. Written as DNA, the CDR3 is TGTGCCAGCAGCCAAGCGGGGGCGTTGGATACGCAGTATTTT.

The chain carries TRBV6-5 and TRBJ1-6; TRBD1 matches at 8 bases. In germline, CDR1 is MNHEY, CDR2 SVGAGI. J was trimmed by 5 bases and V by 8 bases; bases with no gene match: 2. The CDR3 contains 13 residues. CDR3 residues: CASQGQDNSPLHF. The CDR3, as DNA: TGTGCCAGCCAGGGACAGGATAATTCACCCCTCCACTTT.

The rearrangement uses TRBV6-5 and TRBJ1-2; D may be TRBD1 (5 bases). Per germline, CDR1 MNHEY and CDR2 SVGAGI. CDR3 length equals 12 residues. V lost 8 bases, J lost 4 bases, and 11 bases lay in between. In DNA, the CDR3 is TGTGCCAGCTTGGGGGGGGTCTATGGCTACACCTTC. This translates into CASLGGVYGYTF.

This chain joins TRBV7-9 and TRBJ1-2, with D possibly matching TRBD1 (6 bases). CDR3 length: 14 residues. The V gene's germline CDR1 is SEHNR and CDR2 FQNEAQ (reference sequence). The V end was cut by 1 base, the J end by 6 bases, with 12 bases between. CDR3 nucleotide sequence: TGTGCCAGCAGCTTAGGGGGGCAGGGGAATGGCTACACCTTC. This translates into CASSLGGQGNGYTF.

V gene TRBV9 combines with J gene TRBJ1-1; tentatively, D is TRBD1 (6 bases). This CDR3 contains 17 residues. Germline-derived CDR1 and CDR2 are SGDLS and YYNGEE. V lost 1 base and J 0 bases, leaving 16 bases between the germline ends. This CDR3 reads CASSVTGSPSVNTEAFF. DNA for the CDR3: TGTGCCAGCAGCGTAACAGGGTCACCGTCGGTGAACACTGAAGCTTTCTTT.

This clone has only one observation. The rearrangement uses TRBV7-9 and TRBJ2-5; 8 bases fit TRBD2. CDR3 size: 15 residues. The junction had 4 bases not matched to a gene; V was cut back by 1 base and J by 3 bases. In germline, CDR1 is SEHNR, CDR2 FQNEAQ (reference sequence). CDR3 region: CASSLGRGEEETQYF. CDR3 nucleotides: TGTGCCAGCAGCTTAGGGCGGGGGGAGGAAGAGACCCAGTACTTC.

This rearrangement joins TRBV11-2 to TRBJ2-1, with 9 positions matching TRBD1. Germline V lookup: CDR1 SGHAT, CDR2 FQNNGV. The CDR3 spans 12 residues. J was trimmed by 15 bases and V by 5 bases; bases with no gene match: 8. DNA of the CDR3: TGTGCCAGCAGCCCACGGGACAGGGTTTTGTTCTTC. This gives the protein CASSPRDRVLFF.

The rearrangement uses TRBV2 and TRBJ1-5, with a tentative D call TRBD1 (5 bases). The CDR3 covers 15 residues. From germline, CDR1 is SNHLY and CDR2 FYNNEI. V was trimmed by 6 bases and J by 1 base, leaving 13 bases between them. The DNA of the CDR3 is TGTGCCAGCAGGGCCTTGGGGGGGAGCAATCAGCCCCAGCATTTT. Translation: CASRALGGSNQPQHF.

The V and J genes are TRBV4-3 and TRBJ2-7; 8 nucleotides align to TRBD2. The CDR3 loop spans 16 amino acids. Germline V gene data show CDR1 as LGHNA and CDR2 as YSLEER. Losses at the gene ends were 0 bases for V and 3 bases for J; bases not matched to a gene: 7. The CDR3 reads CASSQDLSGGLYEQYF. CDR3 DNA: TGCGCCAGCAGCCAAGATCTATCGGGGGGGCTCTACGAGCAGTACTTC.

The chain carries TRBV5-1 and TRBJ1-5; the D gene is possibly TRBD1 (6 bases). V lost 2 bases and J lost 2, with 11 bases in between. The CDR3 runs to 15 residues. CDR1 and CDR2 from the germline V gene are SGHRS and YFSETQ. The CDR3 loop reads CASSLGGAGNQPQHF. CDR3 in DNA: TGCGCCAGCAGCTTAGGGGGGGCGGGCAATCAGCCCCAGCATTTT.

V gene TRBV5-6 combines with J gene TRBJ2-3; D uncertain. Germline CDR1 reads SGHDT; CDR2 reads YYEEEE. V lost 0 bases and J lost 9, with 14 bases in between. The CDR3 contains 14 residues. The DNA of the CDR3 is TGTGCCAGCAGCTTGGCCCCTGAGGCTGGCACGCAGTATTTT. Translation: CASSLAPEAGTQYF.

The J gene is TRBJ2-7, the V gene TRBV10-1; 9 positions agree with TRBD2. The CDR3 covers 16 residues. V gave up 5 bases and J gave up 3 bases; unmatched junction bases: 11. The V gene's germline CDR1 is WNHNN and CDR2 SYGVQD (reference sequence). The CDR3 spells CASSTGTSLRRYEQYF. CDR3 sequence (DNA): TGCGCCAGCAGTACCGGGACTAGCTTGCGACGCTACGAGCAGTACTTC.

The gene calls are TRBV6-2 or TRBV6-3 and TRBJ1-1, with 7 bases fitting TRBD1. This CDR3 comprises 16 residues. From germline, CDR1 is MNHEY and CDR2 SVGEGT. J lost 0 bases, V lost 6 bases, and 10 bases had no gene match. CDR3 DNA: TGTGCCAGCAGCCTACCACAGGGGCACATGAACACTGAAGCTTTCTTT. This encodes CASSLPQGHMNTEAFF.

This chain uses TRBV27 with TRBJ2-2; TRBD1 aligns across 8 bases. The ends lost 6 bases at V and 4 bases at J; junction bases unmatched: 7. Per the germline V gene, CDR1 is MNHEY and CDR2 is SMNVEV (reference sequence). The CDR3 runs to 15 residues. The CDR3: CASRPGQVPTGELFF. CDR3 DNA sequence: TGTGCCAGCAGGCCGGGACAGGTCCCCACCGGGGAGCTGTTTTTT.

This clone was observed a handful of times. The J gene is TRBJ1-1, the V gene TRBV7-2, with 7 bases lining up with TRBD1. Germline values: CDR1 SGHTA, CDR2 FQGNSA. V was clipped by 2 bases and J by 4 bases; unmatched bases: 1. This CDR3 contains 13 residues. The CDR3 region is CASSLPGGTEAFF. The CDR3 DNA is TGTGCCAGCAGCTTACCAGGGGGCACTGAAGCTTTCTTT. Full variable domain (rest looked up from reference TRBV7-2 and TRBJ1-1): GAGVSQSPSNKVTEKGKDVELRCDPISGHTALYWYRQSLGQGLEFLIYFQGNSAPDKSGLPSDRFSAERTGGSVSTLTIQRTQQEDSAVYLCASSLPGGTEAFFGQGTRLTVV.

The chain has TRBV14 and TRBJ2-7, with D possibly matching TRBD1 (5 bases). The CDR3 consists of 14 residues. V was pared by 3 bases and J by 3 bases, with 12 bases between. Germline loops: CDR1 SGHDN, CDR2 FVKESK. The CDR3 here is CASSHLDSRYEQYF. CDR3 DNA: TGTGCCAGCAGCCATCTTGACAGCCGCTACGAGCAGTACTTC.